This T cell receptor beta chain was captured in a study of blood T cell repertoires in COVID-19. Looking at the study overall: Sites across the United States, Italy and Spain contributed samples from acute and convalescent COVID-19. Sample material is recorded as cDNA or gDNA derived from T cells, B-cell-depleted T cells, or PBMCs.

Germline CDR1 and CDR2: MNHEY and SVGAGI. The CDR3 sequence is 15 residues long. J gave up 5 bases and V 6 bases, and 8 bases lay outside the gene matches. In the original workflow: Amplification from reference gene primers served as the basis for estimated nucleated cell counts. The assay was immunoSEQ multiplex PCR, and TCRdb's table has in-frame clones only and misses some. D and trimming come from the DNA, and the V and J calls and clone size come from that table. This table has roughly 70,000 clones, 73% appearing once. The chain joins TRBV6-5 to TRBJ2-1, with 9 bases that match TRBD2. This clonotype was sampled from a man aged 60-69 years with acute or convalescent COVID-19. Source material: peripheral blood. The CDR3 sequence is CASSLGLAAHNEQFF. The CDR3 region has the DNA TGTGCCAGCAGCCTGGGACTAGCTGCCCACAATGAGCAGTTCTTC.